This TCR beta chain was identified during a study of T cell changes during pregnancy in multiple sclerosis. The data were produced by immunoSEQ multiplex PCR, yet TCRdb's version contains in-frame clones alone and is incomplete. The sample consists of 70,000 to 95,000 clones, 90% to 95% of them appearing once. Trimming took off 5 bases at V and 5 bases at J, with 18 bases between the two ends. Germline V gene sequence: CDR1 PRHDT, CDR2 FYEKMQ (reference sequence). The CDR3 extends over 15 amino acids. The origin of this receptor is a female donor in good health, enrolled as a control in a pregnancy study. The chain employs TRBV13 and TRBJ2-5, with D tentatively TRBD2 (5 bases). Source: peripheral blood, taken in the second trimester of pregnancy. CDR3 sequence reads: CASSPDLASTETQYF. CDR3 nucleotides: TGTGCCAGCAGCCCCGACCTAGCCTCGACGGAGACCCAGTACTTC.